A single sample gave rise to the 27 T cell receptor beta chains below, sequenced in a study of preoperative IRX-2 immunotherapy in early breast cancer. Profiled with immunoSEQ multiplex PCR; TCRdb holds only in-frame clones, not every one. The table has around 3,400 clones, 69% seen once; the top ten hold approximately 9.1%. The treatment: preoperative locoregional IRX-2 cytokine immunotherapy. Here the sequenced sample was tumor tissue, taken before IRX-2 immunotherapy. The origin of the receptors is a human donor with breast cancer.

The rearrangement uses TRBV28 and TRBJ2-2, with D uncertain. Between the trimmed V and J ends, which lost 4 bases and 1 base, there was a span of 4 bases. The CDR3 consists of 13 residues. Germline values: CDR1 MDHEN, CDR2 SYDVKM. The CDR3 region is CASSSQNTGELFF. In DNA form, the CDR3 reads TGTGCCAGCAGTTCCCAGAACACCGGGGAGCTGTTTTTT.

This clone was seen once. The chain uses TRBV28 and TRBJ2-5; tentative D call: TRBD1 (7 bases). The CDR3 length is 15 residues. CDR1 and CDR2 from the germline V gene are MDHEN and SYDVKM. Deletions cut 6 bases from V and 5 bases from J, with 19 bases between. CDR3 nucleotide sequence: TGTGCCAGCAGCGCTGCTCCAGGGGGGAGGGAGACCCAGTACTTC. It yields the protein CASSAAPGGRETQYF. Looking up the rest from reference TRBV28 and TRBJ2-5 gives the full variable domain: DVKVTQSSRYLVKRTGEKVFLECVQDMDHENMFWYRQDPGLGLRLIYFSYDVKMKEKGDIPEGYSVSREKKERFSLILESASTNQTSMYLCASSAAPGGRETQYFGPGTRLLVL.

This clone turned up a few times. This rearrangement joins TRBV19 to TRBJ1-1; 8 positions match TRBD1. The trim removed 6 bases at V and 4 bases at J, leaving 4 bases unmatched. The CDR3 consists of 13 residues. Germline assignment: CDR1 LNHDA and CDR2 SQIVND (reference sequence). The CDR3 spells CASRRTGRTEAFF. CDR3 DNA: TGTGCCAGTAGAAGGACAGGGCGCACTGAAGCTTTCTTT. The whole variable domain, filled in from reference TRBV19 and TRBJ1-1, reads DGGITQSPKYLFRKEGQNVTLSCEQNLNHDAMYWYRQDPGQGLRLIYYSQIVNDFQKGDIAEGYSVSREKKESFPLTVTSAQKNPTAFYLCASRRTGRTEAFFGQGTRLTVV.

The rearrangement joins TRBV7-5 to TRBJ2-3. TRBV7-5 represents a pseudogene. CDR3 length: 14 amino acids. CDR3 in DNA: TGTGCCAGCAGCCCTGGCCTATCCACAGATACGCAGTATTTT. This sequence encodes CASSPGLSTDTQYF.

The rearrangement uses TRBV5-1 and TRBJ1-1; D not resolved. The germline CDR1 and CDR2 sequences are SGHRS and YFSETQ. The CDR3 covers 14 residues. V gave up 2 bases and J gave up 0 bases, with 8 bases separating them. The CDR3 here is CASSLEWVNTEAFF. CDR3 bases: TGCGCCAGCAGCTTAGAGTGGGTGAACACTGAAGCTTTCTTT.

This chain connects TRBV19 to TRBJ2-6, with D maybe TRBD2 (5 bases). The germline V and J ends were trimmed by 6 bases and 2 bases, with 11 bases remaining between them. CDR3 length: 15 residues. Germline V CDR1 and CDR2: LNHDA, SQIVND (reference sequence). CDR3 in amino acids: CASRSVRAGANVLTF. Written as DNA, the CDR3 is TGTGCCAGTAGATCGGTGCGGGCTGGGGCCAACGTCCTGACTTTC.

J is TRBJ2-2 and V is TRBV11-3; 14 bases map to TRBD2. V was pared by 5 bases and J by 9 bases, with 11 bases of the junction left unmatched. Germline V gene lookup returns CDR1 SGHNT and CDR2 YENEEA. This CDR3 spans 17 amino acids. The CDR3 bases are TGTGCCAGCAGCAGACTAGCGGGAGGGATACGCCGGTGGGAGCTGTTTTTT. It specifies CASSRLAGGIRRWELFF.

The V call is TRBV18, the J call TRBJ2-1; 10 bases are a match to TRBD2. The CDR3 sequence is 24 residues long. Trimming removed 2 bases from V and 1 base from J; junction bases left unmatched: 26. Germline V lookup: CDR1 KGHSH, CDR2 LQKENI. The DNA of the CDR3 is TGTGCCAGCTCACCAGGGGGTCAAATTGGGACTCTCGGAGCGGGAGGGACTTCCTACAATGAGCAGTTCTTC. Amino acid sequence: CASSPGGQIGTLGAGGTSYNEQFF.

This rearrangement joins TRBV6-8 to TRBJ2-2, with a tentative D call TRBD2 (5 bases). CDR3 length: 17 residues. Trimming took 3 bases from V and 1 from J, leaving 15 bases between them. Germline V gene data show CDR1 as MNHGY and CDR2 as SAAAGT. CDR3 sequence: CASSYNWGSVNTGELFF. The CDR3 DNA follows: TGTGCCAGCAGTTATAACTGGGGTAGCGTGAACACCGGGGAGCTGTTTTTT.

This chain connects TRBV6-8 to TRBJ1-2; possible D gene TRBD1, 6 bases. The V and J ends lost 10 bases and 6 bases respectively, with 18 bases between them. Germline CDR1 is MNHGY and CDR2 is SAAAGT. The CDR3 totals 13 residues. The CDR3 loop is CAIRNPTGNGYTF. CDR3 coding DNA: TGTGCCATCAGGAATCCCACAGGGAATGGCTACACCTTC.

This clone has just a few counts. The genes are TRBV7-2 and TRBJ2-7, with 8 nucleotides matching TRBD1. Germline V lookup: CDR1 SGHTA, CDR2 FQGNSA. V was pared by 5 bases and J by 7 bases, with 7 bases of the junction left unmatched. The CDR3 is 13 residues long. CDR3 amino acids: CASSTRTGKEQYF. CDR3 DNA: TGTGCCAGCAGCACCCGGACAGGGAAAGAGCAGTACTTC.

This chain links TRBV15 with TRBJ1-5; no clear D. The V end lost 0 bases, the J end lost 6 bases, and 9 bases lay between the germline ends. Germline V lookup: CDR1 LNHNV, CDR2 YYDKDF (reference sequence). The CDR3 covers 14 residues. The DNA for the CDR3 is TGTGCCACCAGCAGAGATAGGAATGGTCAGCCCCAGCATTTT. This translates into CATSRDRNGQPQHF.

By its share, this clone is medium-sized. The rearrangement uses TRBV11-3 and TRBJ2-3; maybe TRBD1 (5 bases). CDR1 SGHNT and CDR2 YENEEA come from the germline V gene. The CDR3 length is 14 residues. V was clipped by 5 bases and J by 2 bases, with 11 bases between them. In DNA form, the CDR3 reads TGTGCCAGCAGCCCGGACACCTACACAGATACGCAGTATTTT. Translation: CASSPDTYTDTQYF.

V gene TRBV19 combines with J gene TRBJ2-1; no clear D. The ends were cut back, 4 bases at V and 6 bases at J, with 4 bases in the middle. The CDR3 covers 11 residues. Germline lookup yields CDR1 LNHDA and CDR2 SQIVND (reference sequence). The CDR3 DNA sequence: TGTGCCAGTAGTACTAGCAATGAGCAGTTCTTC. This sequence encodes CASSTSNEQFF.

The chain joins TRBV6-7 to TRBJ2-1, with D unclear. TRBV6-7 is an open reading frame, and its role is uncertain. V was pared by 6 bases and J by 0 bases, with 12 bases between. CDR3 size: 15 residues. The CDR3 bases are TGTGCCAGCAGCGGAAGGAAGAGCTCCTACAATGAGCAGTTCTTC. This translates into CASSGRKSSYNEQFF.

This chain joins TRBV11-3 and TRBJ2-7; tentative D call: TRBD2 (6 bases). The V gene's germline CDR1 is SGHNT and CDR2 YENEEA. The CDR3 consists of 14 residues. V was shortened by 4 bases and J by 4 bases, with 14 bases between the two germline ends. The DNA of the CDR3 is TGTGCCAGCAGCTCCCCGGGGGATAGTTACGAGCAGTACTTC. Translation gives CASSSPGDSYEQYF.

The genes are TRBV11-3 and TRBJ1-1; no reliable D call. The CDR3 totals 14 residues. V was pared by 1 base and J by 0 bases, with 6 bases between. Germline V gives CDR1 SGHNT, CDR2 YENEEA. For the CDR3, the DNA is TGTGCCAGCAGCTTAGGGACTCTGAACACTGAAGCTTTCTTT. Encoded protein: CASSLGTLNTEAFF.

The gene calls are TRBV9 and TRBJ2-1; 7 bases align to TRBD1. Trimming cost V 5 bases and J 7 bases; bases outside gene matches: 12. Germline V gene data show CDR1 as SGDLS and CDR2 as YYNGEE. The CDR3 runs to 15 residues. The CDR3 DNA reads as TGTGCCAGCAGGGAAACCGACTACAGGGGTAATGAGCAGTTCTTC. Translating it yields CASRETDYRGNEQFF.

The CDR3 region is CASGLQGVNTEAFF. CDR3 sequence (DNA): TGTGCCAGCGGTCTACAGGGAGTGAACACTGAAGCTTTCTTT. V and J are TRBV6-8 and TRBJ1-1, with TRBD1 as a possible D gene (6 bases). CDR3 size: 14 residues. The ends were cut back, 8 bases at V and 0 bases at J, with 13 bases in the middle. Germline V lookup: CDR1 MNHGY, CDR2 SAAAGT.

This clone showed up just once. At one end the junction does not follow the germline gene, possibly because of a read error. The V and J genes are TRBV29-1 and TRBJ2-3, with 8 nucleotides matching TRBD2. CDR3 length: 14 amino acids. The germline gives CDR1 SQVTM, CDR2 ANQGSEA. In DNA, the CDR3 is TGCAGCGTGGAAGCGGGGGTCCGCACAGATACGCAGTATTTT. Protein sequence: CSVEAGVRTDTQYF.

This clone was observed a handful of times. This chain connects TRBV14 to TRBJ1-1; D unresolved. The V gene's germline CDR1 is SGHDN and CDR2 FVKESK. The CDR3 totals 15 residues. V lost 1 base and J 9 bases, leaving 18 bases between the germline ends. In DNA, the CDR3 is TGTGCCAGCAGCCAAGTTCTGGGTTCAGTCGACCAAGCTTTCTTT. Encoded protein: CASSQVLGSVDQAFF.

DNA for the CDR3: TGCAGCGTTGAGGCTGATCGTGATACGCAGTATTTT. The encoded protein is CSVEADRDTQYF. This chain joins TRBV29-1 and TRBJ2-3, with unresolved D. V lost 3 bases to trimming and J lost 6 bases, with 10 bases between them. The CDR3 has 12 amino acids. Per the germline V gene, CDR1 is SQVTM and CDR2 is ANQGSEA.

The CDR3 loop reads CASEGLAGVGQETQYF. The CDR3 nucleotides read TGTGCCAGCGAGGGACTAGCGGGAGTGGGGCAAGAGACCCAGTACTTC. This chain links TRBV28 with TRBJ2-5; 14 bases fit TRBD2. V trimming: 8 bases; J trimming: 2 bases; junction bases outside the gene matches: 7. This CDR3 region has 16 residues. CDR1 is MDHEN and CDR2 is SYDVKM in the germline V gene. Looking up the rest from reference TRBV28 and TRBJ2-5 gives the full variable domain: DVKVTQSSRYLVKRTGEKVFLECVQDMDHENMFWYRQDPGLGLRLIYFSYDVKMKEKGDIPEGYSVSREKKERFSLILESASTNQTSMYLCASEGLAGVGQETQYFGPGTRLLVL.

This chain uses TRBV19 with TRBJ2-1, with 14 bases matching TRBD2. The CDR3 is 17 amino acids. Per the germline V gene, CDR1 is LNHDA and CDR2 is SQIVND (reference sequence). V trimming: 5 bases; J trimming: 4 bases; junction bases outside the gene matches: 7. CDR3 protein: CASSSGLAGVKYNEQFF. Here the CDR3 DNA reads TGTGCCAGTAGTTCGGGACTAGCGGGAGTAAAGTACAATGAGCAGTTCTTC.

This rearrangement joins TRBV6-8 to TRBJ2-4; 7 bases fit TRBD1. There are 16 residues in the CDR3. Per the germline V gene, CDR1 is MNHGY and CDR2 is SAAAGT. V lost 6 bases to trimming and J lost 0 bases; unmatched junction nucleotides: 8. CDR3 residues: CASRPGQTLAKNIQYF. DNA for the CDR3: TGTGCCAGCAGGCCGGGACAGACATTAGCCAAAAACATTCAGTACTTC.

The CDR3 DNA reads TGCGCCAGCAGTCCTGGGGTTCTGGCTAATGAAAAACTGTTTTTT. It specifies CASSPGVLANEKLFF. The gene calls are TRBV5-1 and TRBJ1-4; no clear D. The germline gives CDR1 SGHRS, CDR2 YFSETQ. This CDR3 contains 15 residues. Trimming pared 5 bases from V and 3 bases from J, leaving 14 bases between.

On this clone: One junction end does not reproduce the germline sequence, and a read error may be involved. This chain's CDR3 is CSVQEGNLAEAFF. Written as DNA, the CDR3 is TGCAGCGTTCAAGAAGGGAATCTCGCTGAAGCTTTCTTT. The chain carries TRBV29-1 and TRBJ1-1; no firm D call. The CDR3 contains 13 residues. Germline-derived CDR1 and CDR2 are SQVTM and ANQGSEA.